One sample yielded the 28 T cell receptor beta chains listed below, sequenced in a study of cytomegalovirus exposure and HLA in healthy donors (dated by TCRdb to about 2017). To prepare the library, the immunoSEQ multiplex PCR assay was applied. TCRdb's version of the immuneACCESS table is confined to in-frame rearrangements and falls short of the full clone set. An unresolved V gene accounts for under half of the shortfall where checked; the remainder is of unknown origin. The sample table holds 120,000 or so clones, of which approximately 92% were seen once. Jointly, the top ten make up 1.1% of the sample. Specimen: PBMCs. These receptors all come from a woman aged 18-30 years in good health and CMV-seronegative.

This chain joins TRBV5-6 and TRBJ1-5, with 7 bases that match TRBD1. The germline V gene has CDR1 SGHDT and CDR2 YYEEEE. The J segment lost 2 bases and the V segment lost 4 bases, leaving 6 bases of the junction unmatched. The CDR3 sequence is 15 residues long. For the CDR3, the DNA is TGTGCCAGCAGCCGGCAGGGGGAAGGCAATCAGCCCCAGCATTTT. Translation: CASSRQGEGNQPQHF.

This chain links TRBV28 with TRBJ2-7; D gene unclear. V lost 3 bases and J lost 3, with 6 bases in between. The germline V gene has CDR1 MDHEN and CDR2 SYDVKM. The CDR3 loop spans 12 amino acids. CDR3 DNA: TGTGCCAGCAGTTTTGTTCACTACGAGCAGTACTTC. Encoded protein: CASSFVHYEQYF.

This clone was picked up one time. V is TRBV7-9 and J is TRBJ1-1; perhaps TRBD1 as D (6 bases). CDR1 and CDR2 (germline): SEHNR, FQNEAQ (reference sequence). V dropped 6 bases and J dropped 8 bases, with 13 bases sitting between them. The CDR3 sequence is 12 residues long. The CDR3 DNA reads TGTGCCAGCAGTTCTGGGCAGGGGGAAGCTTTCTTT. Translating it yields CASSSGQGEAFF.

This clone was observed a handful of times. This chain connects TRBV28 to TRBJ1-1, with TRBD1 identical over 9 bases. CDR1 MDHEN and CDR2 SYDVKM come from the germline V gene. This CDR3 is built from 15 residues. V gave up 4 bases and J gave up 0 bases; unmatched junction bases: 3. CDR3 nucleotide sequence: TGTGCCAGCAGTTCGGGACAGGGTATGAACACTGAAGCTTTCTTT. This sequence encodes CASSSGQGMNTEAFF.

The chain has TRBV27 and TRBJ1-1; 9 bases are shared with TRBD1. V was pared by 6 bases and J by 1 base, with 9 bases of the junction left unmatched. This CDR3 has 16 amino acids. Germline values: CDR1 MNHEY, CDR2 SMNVEV (reference sequence). CDR3 nucleotides: TGTGCCAGCAGGGGACAGGGAGGGAATGGGAACACTGAAGCTTTCTTT. This codes for CASRGQGGNGNTEAFF.

This chain links TRBV7-2 with TRBJ2-7; D unresolved. CDR3 length: 14 amino acids. Deletions cut 2 bases from V and 1 base from J, with 9 bases between. Germline loops: CDR1 SGHTA, CDR2 FQGNSA. The CDR3 bases are TGTGCCAGCAGCTTAACTGACACATCCTACGAGCAGTACTTC. It specifies CASSLTDTSYEQYF.

This chain connects TRBV19 to TRBJ2-6; TRBD1 agrees at 8 bases. This CDR3 spans 17 amino acids. V shed 7 bases and J 0 bases; nucleotides not matched to a gene: 8. Germline CDR1 reads LNHDA; CDR2 reads SQIVND (reference sequence). Written as DNA, the CDR3 is TGTGCCAGTACCCTAAGGACAGGGCCCTCTGGGGCCAACGTCCTGACTTTC. It specifies CASTLRTGPSGANVLTF.

V and J are TRBV27 and TRBJ2-1; the match to TRBD2 covers 9 bases. The length of the CDR3 is 16 residues. V was pared by 4 bases and J by 6 bases, with 10 bases of the junction left unmatched. Per the germline V gene, CDR1 is MNHEY and CDR2 is SMNVEV (reference sequence). The CDR3 DNA follows: TGTGCCAGCAGTTCCCTCGGGGTAGCGGGAGCCAATGAGCAGTTCTTC. This sequence encodes CASSSLGVAGANEQFF.

This chain links TRBV5-6 with TRBJ2-1; D is perhaps TRBD2 (5 bases). Germline loops: CDR1 SGHDT, CDR2 YYEEEE. V shed 6 bases and J shed 3 bases, with 13 bases lying between them. This CDR3 is 14 amino acids long. The CDR3: CASISWGDYNEQFF. The CDR3 DNA reads TGTGCCAGCATCTCCTGGGGAGACTACAATGAGCAGTTCTTC.

The gene calls are TRBV2 and TRBJ2-7; 8 nucleotides agree with TRBD2. The CDR3 consists of 14 residues. CDR1 is SNHLY and CDR2 is FYNNEI in the germline V gene. Losses at the gene ends were 6 bases for V and 1 base for J; bases not matched to a gene: 5. Here the CDR3 DNA reads TGTGCCAGCAGGTCAGCGGGGGAGTCCTACGAGCAGTACGTC. Its protein product is CASRSAGESYEQYV.

This chain joins TRBV30 and TRBJ1-2; D is ambiguous. This CDR3 has 12 amino acids. Trimming shortened V by 5 bases and J by 4 bases, and 11 bases separated the two germline ends. Per the germline V gene, CDR1 is GTSNPN and CDR2 is SVGIG (reference sequence). The chain's CDR3 is CAWSGLGYGYTF. DNA of the CDR3: TGTGCCTGGTCGGGGTTGGGCTATGGCTACACCTTC.

This rearrangement joins TRBV4-3 to TRBJ2-5; possible D gene TRBD2, 6 bases. The V gene's germline CDR1 is LGHNA and CDR2 YSLEER. There are 14 residues in the CDR3. Deletions cut 3 bases from V and 10 bases from J, with 18 bases between. CDR3 DNA: TGCGCCAGCAGCCAGGATGCTCGTCAGGGACTCCAGTACTTC. Its translation is CASSQDARQGLQYF.

This clone has only a few counts. This chain connects TRBV5-1 to TRBJ1-1; no firm D call. Germline loops: CDR1 SGHRS, CDR2 YFSETQ. CDR3 length: 14 amino acids. Between the trimmed V and J ends, which lost 0 bases and 5 bases, there was a span of 11 bases. In DNA form, the CDR3 reads TGCGCCAGCAGCTTGGTGACGGGAGGGACTGAAGCTTTCTTT. Translated, it gives CASSLVTGGTEAFF.

The chain carries TRBV28 and TRBJ1-5; 9 nucleotides align to TRBD1. V was pared by 4 bases and J by 5 bases, with 3 bases of the junction left unmatched. Germline values: CDR1 MDHEN, CDR2 SYDVKM. This CDR3 is 14 amino acids long. The CDR3 loop reads CASSWDREDQPQHF. DNA of the CDR3: TGTGCCAGCAGTTGGGACAGGGAGGATCAGCCCCAGCATTTT.

This clone has a single count. The rearrangement links TRBV7-9 to TRBJ1-2, with D possibly being TRBD1 (5 bases). Germline V gene data show CDR1 as SEHNR and CDR2 as FQNEAQ (reference sequence). This CDR3 has 14 residues. V shed 5 bases and J shed 1 base, with 11 bases lying between them. The CDR3 region is CASSLSGFNYGYTF. The DNA of the CDR3 is TGTGCCAGCAGCCTATCAGGGTTTAACTATGGCTACACCTTC. The whole variable domain, filled in from reference TRBV7-9 and TRBJ1-2, reads DTGVSQNPRHKITKRGQNVTFRCDPISEHNRLYWYRQTLGQGPEFLTYFQNEAQLEKSRLLSDRFSAERPKGSFSTLEIQRTEQGDSAMYLCASSLSGFNYGYTFGSGTRLTVV.

The gene calls are TRBV7-2 and TRBJ2-5; TRBD2 matches 9 bases. The V and J ends lost 3 bases and 0 bases, in that order; junction bases with no gene match: 11. In germline, CDR1 is SGHTA, CDR2 FQGNSA. The CDR3 contains 18 residues. The CDR3 protein is CASSFWGPSGGYQETQYF. DNA of the CDR3: TGTGCCAGCAGCTTTTGGGGGCCGAGCGGGGGGTACCAAGAGACCCAGTACTTC.

The chain combines TRBV30 with TRBJ1-4; 7 positions match TRBD1. V lost 0 bases and J lost 5; bases outside the gene matches: 3. Germline-derived CDR1 and CDR2 are GTSNPN and SVGIG (reference sequence). The CDR3 covers 14 residues. The CDR3 DNA is TGTGCCTGGAGTGTACGACAGGGAAATGAAAAACTGTTTTTT. It is translated as CAWSVRQGNEKLFF.

The chain is built from TRBV7-2 and TRBJ1-1; no clear D gene. V lost 5 bases and J lost 5, with 12 bases in between. The CDR3 sequence is 13 residues long. Germline CDR1 is SGHTA and CDR2 is FQGNSA. CDR3 DNA: TGTGCCAGCAGCCCACAATATGATACTGAAGCTTTCTTT. It codes for CASSPQYDTEAFF.

In this sample, this clone turned up many times. The chain combines TRBV12-5 with TRBJ2-7, with a possible D match to TRBD2 (7 bases). V lost 2 bases and J 2 bases, leaving 13 bases between the germline ends. The CDR3 covers 15 residues. From germline, CDR1 is LGHNT and CDR2 FRNRAP. The CDR3, as DNA: TGTGCTAGTGGTTTGAGGGGGGGTCGCCCCTACGAGCAGTACGTC. Residues: CASGLRGGRPYEQYV.

The V call is TRBV7-2, the J call TRBJ2-7; 10 bases are a match to TRBD2. Per the germline V gene, CDR1 is SGHTA and CDR2 is FQGNSA. The CDR3 extends over 15 amino acids. The ends lost 1 base at V and 5 bases at J; junction bases unmatched: 5. CDR3 nucleotide sequence: TGTGCCAGCAGCTTAGGGCCTAGCGGGAGCCACGAGCAGTACTTC. Translation: CASSLGPSGSHEQYF.

This chain links TRBV15 with TRBJ2-2, with a tentative D call TRBD2 (5 bases). The CDR3 is made up of 14 amino acids. The V end was cut by 4 bases, the J end by 6 bases, with 12 bases between. Germline CDR1 LNHNV, CDR2 YYDKDF (reference sequence). The CDR3: CATSKRKGSGELFF. CDR3 sequence (DNA): TGTGCCACCAGCAAGCGGAAGGGCTCCGGGGAGCTGTTTTTT.

The CDR3 coding sequence is TGTGCCAGCAGTTTGGGAGGGGGATACAATGAGCAGTTCTTC. Protein: CASSLGGGYNEQFF. The J gene is TRBJ2-1, the V gene TRBV6-6; weak D call: TRBD2 (7 bases). Trimming removed 4 bases from V and 4 bases from J, with 11 bases in between. Germline loops: CDR1 MNHNY, CDR2 SVGAGI (reference sequence). The length of the CDR3 is 14 residues.

The CDR3 spells CASSLTPLAFRSYNEQFF. CDR3 sequence (DNA): TGTGCCAGCTCACTCACGCCTCTAGCGTTCCGCTCCTACAATGAGCAGTTCTTC. The rearrangement joins TRBV18 to TRBJ2-1; weak D call: TRBD2 (6 bases). The CDR3 loop spans 18 amino acids. CDR1 and CDR2 (germline): KGHSH, LQKENI. Trimming removed 4 bases at V and 0 bases at J, with 19 bases between.

The chain combines TRBV27 with TRBJ2-3; TRBD1 matches at 11 bases. Germline V gives CDR1 MNHEY, CDR2 SMNVEV (reference sequence). Trimming at V came to 7 bases and at J to 5 bases, leaving 8 bases not matched to a gene. CDR3 length: 15 amino acids. CDR3 loop: CASTPLGQGVDTQYF. CDR3 nucleotide sequence: TGTGCCAGCACCCCCCTGGGACAGGGGGTAGATACGCAGTATTTT.

This clone is a singleton in its sample. The V gene is TRBV5-6, the J gene TRBJ1-6, with D unclear. CDR3 length: 14 amino acids. V was cut by 2 bases and J by 6 bases, with 9 bases left in between. The germline CDR1 and CDR2 sequences are SGHDT and YYEEEE. CDR3 coding DNA: TGTGCCAGCAGCTTATTGGCGGTTAATTCACCCCTCCACTTT. Translated, it gives CASSLLAVNSPLHF. The variable domain in full, with the rest retrieved from reference TRBV5-6 and TRBJ1-6, is DAGVTQSPTHLIKTRGQQVTLRCSPKSGHDTVSWYQQALGQGPQFIFQYYEEEERQRGNFPDRFSGHQFPNYSSELNVNALLLGDSALYLCASSLLAVNSPLHFGNGTRLTVT.

The chain employs TRBV6-4 and TRBJ2-5, with D unclear. The CDR3 loop spans 11 amino acids. Germline CDR1 is MRHNA and CDR2 is SNTAGT. V lost 4 bases, J lost 6 bases, and 6 bases lay in between. CDR3 region: CASSVRKTQYF. CDR3 nucleotide sequence: TGTGCCAGCAGTGTCAGGAAGACCCAGTACTTC.

V is TRBV30 and J is TRBJ1-2, with D possibly matching TRBD1 (6 bases). The germline V gene has CDR1 GTSNPN and CDR2 SVGIG (reference sequence). Trimming shortened V by 7 bases and J by 2 bases, and 14 bases separated the two germline ends. The CDR3 has 13 residues. The chain's CDR3 is CAFLTGQNYGYTF. The CDR3 DNA is TGTGCCTTCTTGACAGGACAAAACTATGGCTACACCTTC.

The rearrangement joins TRBV9 to TRBJ2-7, with D possibly matching TRBD2 (6 bases). Trimming removed 0 bases from V and 0 bases from J, with 10 bases in between. The germline gives CDR1 SGDLS, CDR2 YYNGEE. The CDR3 has 15 amino acids. In DNA, the CDR3 is TGTGCCAGCAGCGTAGCCGGCGGGGACTCCTACGAGCAGTACTTC. This codes for CASSVAGGDSYEQYF.